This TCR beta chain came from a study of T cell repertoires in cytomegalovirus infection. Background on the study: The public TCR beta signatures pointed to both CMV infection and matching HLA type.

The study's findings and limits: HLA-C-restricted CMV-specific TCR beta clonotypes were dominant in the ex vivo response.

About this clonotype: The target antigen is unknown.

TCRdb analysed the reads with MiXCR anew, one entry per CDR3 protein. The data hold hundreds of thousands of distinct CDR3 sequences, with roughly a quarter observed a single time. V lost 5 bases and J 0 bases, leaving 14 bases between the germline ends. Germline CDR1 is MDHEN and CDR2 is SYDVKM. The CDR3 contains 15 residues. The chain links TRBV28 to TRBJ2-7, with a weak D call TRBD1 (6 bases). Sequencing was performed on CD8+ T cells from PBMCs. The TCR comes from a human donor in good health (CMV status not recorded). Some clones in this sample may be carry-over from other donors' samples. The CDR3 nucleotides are TGTGCCAGCAGTCCACAGGGTTCCATCTCCTACGAGCAGTACTTC. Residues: CASSPQGSISYEQYF. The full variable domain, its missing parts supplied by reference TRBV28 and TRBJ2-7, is DVKVTQSSRYLVKRTGEKVFLECVQDMDHENMFWYRQDPGLGLRLIYFSYDVKMKEKGDIPEGYSVSREKKERFSLILESASTNQTSMYLCASSPQGSISYEQYFGPGTRLTVT.